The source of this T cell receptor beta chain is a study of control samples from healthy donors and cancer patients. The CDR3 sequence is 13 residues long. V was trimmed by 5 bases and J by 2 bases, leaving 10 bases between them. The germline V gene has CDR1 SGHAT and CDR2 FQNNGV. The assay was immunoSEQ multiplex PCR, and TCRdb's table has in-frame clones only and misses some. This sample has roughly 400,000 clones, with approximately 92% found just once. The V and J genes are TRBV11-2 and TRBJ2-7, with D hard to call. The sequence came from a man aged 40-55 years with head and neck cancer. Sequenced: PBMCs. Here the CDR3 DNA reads TGTGCCAGCAGCGATCTTCAGGCCTACGAGCAGTACTTC. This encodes CASSDLQAYEQYF.